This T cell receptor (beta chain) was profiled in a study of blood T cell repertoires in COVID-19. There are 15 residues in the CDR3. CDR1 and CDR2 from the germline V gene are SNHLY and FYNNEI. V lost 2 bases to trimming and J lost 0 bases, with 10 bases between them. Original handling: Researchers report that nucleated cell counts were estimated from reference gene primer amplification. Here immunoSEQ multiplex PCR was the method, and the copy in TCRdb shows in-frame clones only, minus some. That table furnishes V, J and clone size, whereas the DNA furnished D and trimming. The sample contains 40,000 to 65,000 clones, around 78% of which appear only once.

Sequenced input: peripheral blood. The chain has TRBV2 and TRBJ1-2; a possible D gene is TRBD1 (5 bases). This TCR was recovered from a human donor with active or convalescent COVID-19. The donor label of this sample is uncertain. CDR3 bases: TGTGCCAGCAGTGAATTTGCGACAGCTAACTATGGCTACACCTTC. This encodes CASSEFATANYGYTF.